These 11 T cell receptor beta chains were all obtained from the same sample, sequenced in a study of blood T cell repertoires in COVID-19. Sequencing was performed with immunoSEQ multiplex PCR; in TCRdb, only in-frame clones are kept and a portion is missing. The sample holds 250,000 or so clones, 88% seen once. Specimen: peripheral blood. All receptors derive from a woman in her thirties or forties who had recovered from COVID-19.

The chain has TRBV3-1 (or the pseudogene TRBV3-2) and TRBJ1-2; D not certain. From germline, CDR1 is LGHDT and CDR2 YNNKEL (reference sequence). Trimming removed 4 bases from V and 0 bases from J, with 6 bases in between. CDR3 length: 13 residues. Here the CDR3 reads CASSPQTNYGYTF. The CDR3 DNA sequence: TGTGCCAGCAGCCCGCAGACTAACTATGGCTACACCTTC.

This chain uses TRBV5-4 with TRBJ1-1, with D hard to call. From germline, CDR1 is SGHNT and CDR2 YYREEE (reference sequence). V was cut by 4 bases and J by 1 base, with 17 bases left in between. The CDR3 has 16 amino acids. The CDR3 DNA reads as TGTGCCAGCAGCCCCCCTTACAGAACAGCGAACACTGAAGCTTTCTTT. Its protein product is CASSPPYRTANTEAFF.

For the CDR3, the DNA is TGCAGCGTCGCCTGGAGGGGTCAGCCCCAGCATTTT. This encodes CSVAWRGQPQHF. The genes are TRBV29-1 and TRBJ1-5; D possibly corresponds to TRBD1 (5 bases). Germline V gives CDR1 SQVTM, CDR2 ANQGSEA. The CDR3 consists of 12 residues. Trimming left V 6 bases short and J 6 bases short, with 12 bases between.

This clone was observed once. The V gene is TRBV12-5, the J gene TRBJ1-2; no reliable D call. Germline V CDR1 and CDR2: LGHNT, FRNRAP. The CDR3 is 18 residues long. V shed 0 bases and J shed 0 bases, with 17 bases lying between them. CDR3 loop: CASGLVLGGNRANYGYTF. DNA for the CDR3: TGTGCTAGTGGTTTGGTACTCGGTGGTAACAGAGCTAACTATGGCTACACCTTC. Combining the CDR3 with reference TRBV12-5 and TRBJ1-2 gives the whole variable domain DARVTQTPRHKVTEMGQEVTMRCQPILGHNTVFWYRQTMMQGLELLAYFRNRAPLDDSGMPKDRFSAEMPDATLATLKIQPSEPRDSAVYFCASGLVLGGNRANYGYTFGSGTRLTVV.

The genes are TRBV15 and TRBJ1-4; D remains unclear. The V gene's germline CDR1 is LNHNV and CDR2 YYDKDF (reference sequence). The CDR3 length is 16 residues. V was pared by 1 base and J by 3 bases, with 12 bases between. The CDR3 region is CATSRGSMSANEKLFF. The DNA of the CDR3 is TGTGCCACCAGCAGAGGGTCGATGTCGGCTAATGAAAAACTGTTTTTT.

V usage is TRBV7-2 and J usage is TRBJ1-3; 7 bases match TRBD1. After removal of 1 base from V and 7 bases from J, the junction contained 10 bases not matched to a gene. Germline V gives CDR1 SGHTA, CDR2 FQGNSA. CDR3 length: 16 amino acids. In DNA form, the CDR3 reads TGTGCCAGCAGCTTAGAGGACAGGACGACCCTTAACACCATATATTTT. Translated: CASSLEDRTTLNTIYF.

V and J are TRBV19 and TRBJ2-5, with TRBD2 identical over 10 bases. Germline V CDR1 and CDR2: LNHDA, SQIVND (reference sequence). Trimming cost V 9 bases and J 4 bases; bases outside gene matches: 17. The CDR3 contains 17 residues. The CDR3 is CASSGGRLAGPGETQYF. CDR3 DNA: TGTGCCAGCAGTGGCGGGAGACTAGCGGGTCCGGGAGAGACCCAGTACTTC.

The gene calls are TRBV6-6 and TRBJ2-2, with TRBD2 as a possible D gene (5 bases). V lost 6 bases to trimming and J lost 5 bases, with 16 bases between them. The CDR3 is made up of 15 amino acids. Germline V gives CDR1 MNHNY, CDR2 SVGAGI (reference sequence). CDR3 region: CASSPRAPGTGELFF. The CDR3 bases are TGTGCCAGCAGCCCGAGGGCCCCGGGGACCGGGGAGCTGTTTTTT.

The V and J genes are TRBV19 and TRBJ2-7; 9 nucleotides match TRBD1. V gave up 5 bases and J gave up 2 bases; unmatched junction bases: 7. This CDR3 is 15 amino acids long. Germline-derived CDR1 and CDR2 are LNHDA and SQIVND (reference sequence). CDR3 sequence: CASSFLDRGTYEQYF. The CDR3 nucleotides are TGTGCCAGTAGTTTCCTGGACAGGGGTACCTACGAGCAGTACTTC.

The V call is TRBV9, the J call TRBJ1-2; no clear D gene. The ends were cut back, 4 bases at V and 7 bases at J, with 8 bases in the middle. The V gene's germline CDR1 is SGDLS and CDR2 YYNGEE. The CDR3 sequence is 11 residues long. The CDR3 nucleotides read TGTGCCAGCAGCTCCTTCGTTGGCTACACCTTC. Translated: CASSSFVGYTF.

This clone came up once. The CDR3 spells CTPRLGRAQYF. The CDR3 nucleotides read TGCACCCCTAGACTCGGGCGGGCCCAGTACTTC. The V call is TRBV20-1, the J call TRBJ2-5, with D perhaps matching TRBD2 (5 bases). The CDR3 length is 11 residues. CDR1 and CDR2 from the germline V gene are DFQATT and SNEGSKA (reference sequence).